A selection of T cell receptor beta chains follows, all from one sample in a study of STAT5B mutations in CD4+ large granular lymphocyte leukemia. Generated by immunoSEQ multiplex PCR, the TCRdb table keeps only in-frame clones and is missing some. The data hold tens of thousands of clones, with less than 85% observed a single time. The sequenced sample consisted of CD4+ T cells from blood buffy coats. Receptors originate from a human donor in good health. Each CDR3 is given with its conserved first and last residue. A D gene is named only where the DNA matches it firmly. Some rows have no size entry. The others give once, few or many, or a class for an expanded clone.

j_call clone_size v_call d_call cdr3_aa cdr3_nt
TRBJ2-7 NA TRBV7-2 NA CASSLMGTSYEQYF TGTGCCAGCAGCTTAATGGGGACCTCCTACGAGCAGTACTTC
TRBJ1-5 NA TRBV5-1 NA CASSFGGTDQPQHF TGCGCCAGCAGCTTTGGGGGGACCGATCAGCCCCAGCATTTT
TRBJ2-5 NA TRBV5-8 TRBD2 CASSSGLAHQETQYF TGTGCCAGCAGCTCGGGACTAGCACACCAAGAGACCCAGTACTTC
TRBJ1-5 once TRBV19 TRBD1 CASSIPRQGRVQPQHF TGTGCCAGTAGTATTCCACGACAGGGGAGGGTGCAGCCCCAGCATTTT
TRBJ1-2 NA TRBV5-1 NA CASSLLGSKPYGYTF TGCGCCAGCAGCTTGTTAGGATCTAAACCCTATGGCTACACCTTC
TRBJ2-5 NA TRBV2 NA CAIAKASQETQYF TGTGCCATCGCCAAGGCGTCCCAAGAGACCCAGTACTTC
TRBJ2-1 few TRBV19 NA CASSNLRGNEQFF TGTGCCAGTAGTAACCTAAGGGGCAATGAGCAGTTCTTC
TRBJ2-1 NA TRBV5-8 TRBD2 CASSSGGTSQGEQFF TGTGCCAGCAGCTCCGGCGGGACTAGCCAAGGTGAGCAGTTCTTC
TRBJ2-5 NA TRBV6-6 TRBD1 CASQPQGEETQYF TGTGCCAGTCAGCCCCAGGGGGAAGAGACCCAGTACTTC
TRBJ2-1 NA TRBV5-1 TRBD1 CASSPGQGSNEQFF TGCGCCAGCAGCCCGGGACAGGGGTCCAATGAGCAGTTCTTC
TRBJ1-3 NA TRBV2 NA CASRVDLAGNTIYF TGTGCCAGCAGGGTGGATTTAGCTGGAAACACCATATATTTT
TRBJ1-1 few TRBV5-1 NA CASSLAPGEAFF TGCGCCAGCAGCTTGGCTCCCGGTGAAGCTTTCTTT
TRBJ2-5 NA TRBV2 TRBD2 CASKTGGPGETQYF TGTGCCAGCAAGACGGGGGGGCCTGGGGAGACCCAGTACTTC
TRBJ2-1 once TRBV7-2 TRBD2 CASSPGTSFYNEQFF TGTGCCAGCAGCCCAGGGACTAGCTTCTACAATGAGCAGTTCTTC
TRBJ1-5 few TRBV5-5 NA CASTRAGNQPQHF TGTGCCAGCACCAGAGCAGGGAATCAGCCCCAGCATTTT
TRBJ1-6 few TRBV7-8 NA CASSLSGGMGNSPLHF TGTGCCAGCAGCTTATCCGGGGGAATGGGGAATTCACCCCTCCACTTT
TRBJ1-2 NA TRBV6-5 NA CASRRDRNYGYTF TGTGCCAGCCGTCGAGACAGAAACTATGGCTACACCTTC
TRBJ2-2 NA TRBV14 TRBD1 CASSQGGTAITGELFF TGTGCCAGCAGCCAAGGTGGGACAGCTATCACCGGGGAGCTGTTTTTT
TRBJ1-5 few TRBV18 NA CASSPTDSNQPQHF TGTGCCAGCTCACCCACAGATAGCAATCAGCCCCAGCATTTT
TRBJ1-2 NA TRBV5-4 NA CASSLGVPRSLTSLGGYTF TGTGCCAGCAGCTTGGGGGTACCGAGGAGCCTCACGAGCTTGGGAGGCTACACCTTC
TRBJ1-3 NA TRBV7-2 NA CASSLGLGVGGNTIYF TGTGCCAGCAGCTTAGGGTTAGGGGTCGGTGGAAACACCATATATTTT
TRBJ1-6 NA TRBV7-2 TRBD1 CASSQSGTGNSPLHF TGTGCCAGCAGCCAATCCGGGACAGGCAATTCACCCCTCCACTTT
TRBJ2-2 NA TRBV5-4 TRBD2 CASSVGTSGTGELFF TGTGCCAGCAGCGTCGGGACTAGCGGAACCGGGGAGCTGTTTTTT
TRBJ2-1 NA TRBV19 NA CASRATSLSEQFF TGTGCCAGTAGGGCGACTAGTCTAAGCGAGCAGTTCTTC
TRBJ2-2 NA TRBV7-8 NA CASSLIWGTGELFF TGTGCCAGCAGCTTAATCTGGGGCACCGGGGAGCTGTTTTTT
TRBJ1-1 few TRBV7-2 NA CASSPWEGNTEAFF TGTGCCAGCAGTCCCTGGGAGGGGAACACTGAAGCTTTCTTT
TRBJ1-6 NA TRBV6-6 NA CASNWGAGNSPLHF TGTGCCAGCAATTGGGGGGCAGGTAATTCACCCCTCCACTTT
TRBJ1-1 NA TRBV2 NA CASSRDNTEAFF TGTGCCAGCAGCCGGGACAACACTGAAGCTTTCTTT
TRBJ1-4 few TRBV6-4 NA CASSVVHPTEKLFF TGTGCCAGCAGTGTCGTCCACCCAACTGAAAAACTGTTTTTT
TRBJ1-2 NA TRBV6-6 TRBD1 CASAGQGQFRNYGYTF TGTGCCAGCGCGGGGCAGGGACAGTTCCGAAACTATGGCTACACCTTC
TRBJ2-5 NA TRBV6-1 NA CASSKDGYGTQYF TGTGCCAGCAGTAAAGACGGATACGGGACCCAGTACTTC
TRBJ1-5 NA TRBV30 NA CAWESPGPQPHQPQHF TGTGCCTGGGAATCCCCCGGGCCTCAGCCCCATCAGCCCCAGCATTTT
TRBJ2-7 once TRBV28 NA CASSLSIAQGYEQYF TGTGCCAGCAGTTTAAGTATTGCCCAGGGGTACGAGCAGTACTTC
TRBJ2-7 NA TRBV5-1 TRBD2 CASSSGTSGGLIYEQYF TGCGCCAGCAGCTCAGGGACTAGCGGGGGACTCATCTACGAGCAGTACTTC
TRBJ2-4 NA TRBV6-4 NA CASSDVWEAKNIQYF TGTGCCAGCAGTGACGTTTGGGAGGCCAAAAACATTCAGTACTTC
TRBJ2-3 once TRBV9 TRBD2 CASSVAAGGQADTQYF TGTGCCAGCAGCGTAGCGGCGGGGGGGCAAGCAGATACGCAGTATTTT
TRBJ2-5 NA TRBV11-2 NA CASSGRDLNQETQYF TGTGCCAGCAGCGGGCGGGACTTAAACCAAGAGACCCAGTACTTC